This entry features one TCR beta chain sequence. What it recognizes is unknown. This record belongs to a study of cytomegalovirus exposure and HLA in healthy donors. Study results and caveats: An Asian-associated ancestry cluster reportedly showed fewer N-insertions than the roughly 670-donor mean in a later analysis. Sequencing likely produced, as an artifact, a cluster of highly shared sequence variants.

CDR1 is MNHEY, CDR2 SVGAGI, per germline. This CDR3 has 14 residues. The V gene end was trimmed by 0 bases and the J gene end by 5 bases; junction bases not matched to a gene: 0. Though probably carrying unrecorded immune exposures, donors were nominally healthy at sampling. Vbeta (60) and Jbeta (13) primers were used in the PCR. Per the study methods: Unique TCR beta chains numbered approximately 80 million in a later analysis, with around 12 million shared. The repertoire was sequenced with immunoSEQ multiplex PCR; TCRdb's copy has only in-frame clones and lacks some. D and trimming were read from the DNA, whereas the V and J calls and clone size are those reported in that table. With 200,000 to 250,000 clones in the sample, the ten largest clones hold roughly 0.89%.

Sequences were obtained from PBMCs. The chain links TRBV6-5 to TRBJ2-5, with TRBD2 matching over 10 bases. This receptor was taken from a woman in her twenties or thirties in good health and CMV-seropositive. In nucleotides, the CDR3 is TGTGCCAGCAGTTACTCTAGCGGGGGGGAGACCCAGTACTTC. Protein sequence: CASSYSSGGETQYF.